This TCR beta chain was captured in a study of T cell changes during pregnancy in multiple sclerosis. The trim removed 4 bases at V and 6 bases at J, leaving 11 bases unmatched. The CDR3 has 16 amino acids. Germline loops: CDR1 SGDLS, CDR2 YYNGEE. Libraries were prepared by immunoSEQ multiplex PCR; TCRdb keeps only in-frame clonotypes and omits some of them. The sample shows approximately 70,000 clones, around 90% of them seen only once. This chain uses TRBV9 with TRBJ2-2; TRBD2 matches 8 bases. The specimen comprised peripheral blood, sampled in the second trimester of pregnancy. The source of this sequence is a female donor in good health, enrolled as a control in a pregnancy study. The CDR3 DNA follows: TGTGCCAGCAGCACCCTTACCGGACTAGCTCCCGGGGAGCTGTTTTTT. Protein product: CASSTLTGLAPGELFF.